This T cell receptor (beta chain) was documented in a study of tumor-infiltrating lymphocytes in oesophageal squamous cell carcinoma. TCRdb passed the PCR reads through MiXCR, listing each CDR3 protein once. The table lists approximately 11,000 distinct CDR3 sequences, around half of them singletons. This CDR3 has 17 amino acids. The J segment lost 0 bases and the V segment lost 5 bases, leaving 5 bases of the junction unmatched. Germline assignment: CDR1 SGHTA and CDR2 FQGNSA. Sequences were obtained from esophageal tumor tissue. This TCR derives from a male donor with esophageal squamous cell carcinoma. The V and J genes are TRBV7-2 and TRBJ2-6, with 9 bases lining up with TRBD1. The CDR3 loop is CASSLTGGVSGANVLTF. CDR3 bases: TGTGCCAGCAGCCTGACAGGGGGAGTCTCTGGGGCCAACGTCCTGACTTTC.